These 4 T cell receptor beta chains originate from one sample sequenced in a study of human T cells and chemical hapten exposure (dated by TCRdb to about 2021). Library preparation was by RACE. The listed sequencing device is NextSeq 500. In TCRdb, the public reads were trimmed at Q25 with fastp and aligned with MiXCR, with productive beta chains retained. Identical CDR3 proteins give one entry, which carries the most common genes and DNA. A total of under 450,000 distinct CDR3 sequences appear in this sample, more than 4.5% of them only once. The ten largest make up over 2% of the sample. The sample's time point label, in plain terms: patch test 1, 2 weeks after DPC sensitization. The sample's treatment or condition label, in plain terms: therapeutic diphenylcyclopropenone sensitization with weekly scalp DPC. The specimen comprised whole blood, sampled in connection with sensitization to the hapten diphenylcyclopropenone (DPC). These TCRs come from a woman aged 45-59 years with alopecia areata. Some clones in this sample may be carry-over from other donors' samples.

Points on this clonotype: A much larger clone lies a single base off, so this may be a read error. The V call is TRBV5-1, the J call TRBJ1-4; D remains ambiguous. The CDR3 spans 14 residues. Germline V gene data show CDR1 as SGHRS and CDR2 as YFSETQ. The CDR3 bases are TGCGCCAGCAGCTTGGACACCGGCCAGGAAAAACTGATTTTT. Translated: CASSLDTGQEKLIF.

Many counts were recorded for this clonotype. The V and J genes are TRBV28 and TRBJ2-7; 11 nucleotides align to TRBD2. The V gene's germline CDR1 is MDHEN and CDR2 SYDVKM. The CDR3 totals 16 residues. Unmatched junction bases numbered 15, after V lost 7 bases and J lost 7 bases. The CDR3 sequence is CASNPWVAGGPQEQYF. In nucleotides, the CDR3 is TGTGCCAGCAACCCTTGGGTAGCGGGAGGGCCCCAGGAGCAGTACTTC.

This clonotype has at least ten counts. The rearrangement joins TRBV3-1 to TRBJ1-1; D remains unclear. Looked up from germline, CDR1 is LGHDT and CDR2 is YNNKEL (reference sequence). The CDR3 is 14 amino acids. Trimming cost V 4 bases and J 5 bases, with 14 bases left between them. The CDR3 protein is CASSRNPGETEAFF. The DNA for the CDR3 is TGTGCCAGCAGCCGCAACCCAGGAGAGACTGAAGCTTTCTTT.

About this clonotype: A clone one base away is much larger, so this may be a read error. The rearrangement uses TRBV14 and TRBJ2-1, with a weak D call TRBD2 (6 bases). This CDR3 is built from 11 residues. Trimming stripped 3 bases from V and 14 bases from J, with 11 bases between. Per germline, CDR1 SGHDN and CDR2 FVKESK. CDR3: CASSHDRTKFF. CDR3 DNA: TGTGCCAGCAGCCATGATAGGACTAAGTTCTTC.